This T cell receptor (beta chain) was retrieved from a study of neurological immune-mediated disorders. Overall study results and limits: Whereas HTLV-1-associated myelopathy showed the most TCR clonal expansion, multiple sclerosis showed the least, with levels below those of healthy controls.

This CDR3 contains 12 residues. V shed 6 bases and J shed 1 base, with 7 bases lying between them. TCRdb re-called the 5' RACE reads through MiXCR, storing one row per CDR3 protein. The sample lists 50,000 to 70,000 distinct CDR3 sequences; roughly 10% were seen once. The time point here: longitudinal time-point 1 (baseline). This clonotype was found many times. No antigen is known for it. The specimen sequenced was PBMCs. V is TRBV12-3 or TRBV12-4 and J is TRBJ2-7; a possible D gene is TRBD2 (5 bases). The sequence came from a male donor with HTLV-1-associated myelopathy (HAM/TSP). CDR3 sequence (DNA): TGTGCCAGCAGAGAGGGATCCTACGAGCAGTACTTC. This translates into CASREGSYEQYF.